The 16 T cell receptor beta chains reported below all come from one sample, sequenced in a study of breast tumors, draining lymph nodes, adjacent tissues. Each CDR3 protein gets one entry after TCRdb re-called the multiplex PCR reads with MiXCR. The data contain about 180,000 distinct CDR3 sequences, roughly 30% of them seen just once; the ten biggest clones take up about 4.5%. Axillary draining lymph nodes of breast cancer patients supplied the node samples. Sequencing was performed on axillary lymph node tissue. These receptor sequences come from a female donor with breast cancer. Some clones in this sample may be carry-over from other donors' samples.

This clonotype has at least ten counts. The junction departs from the called germline gene at one end, perhaps through a read error. This chain links TRBV20-1 with TRBJ2-5; maybe TRBD1 (6 bases). CDR1 and CDR2 (germline): DFQATT, SNEGSKA (reference sequence). The CDR3 contains 12 residues. Here the CDR3 reads CSALWGQGTQYF. The DNA for the CDR3 is TGCAGTGCCCTCTGGGGGCAAGGGACCCAGTACTTC.

This clonotype showed up many times. This chain uses TRBV9 with TRBJ2-3, with 8 bases fitting TRBD2. Germline CDR1 SGDLS, CDR2 YYNGEE. V was clipped by 3 bases and J by 2 bases; unmatched bases: 14. The CDR3 consists of 18 residues. As DNA, the CDR3 is TGTGCCAGCAGCGGTAGGAGATCGCGGGGGGTTATCACAGATACGCAGTATTTT. Translating it yields CASSGRRSRGVITDTQYF.

There are many counts of this clonotype. The chain recombines TRBV20-1 with TRBJ2-1, with D perhaps matching TRBD1 (6 bases). Germline loops: CDR1 DFQATT, CDR2 SNEGSKA (reference sequence). CDR3 length: 18 residues. V was pared by 2 bases and J by 0 bases, with 20 bases between. This chain's CDR3 is CSARPQGPTKSSYNEQFF. DNA of the CDR3: TGCAGTGCTAGACCTCAGGGGCCAACCAAGAGCTCCTACAATGAGCAGTTCTTC.

Regarding this clonotype: This may be a read error: a much more frequent sequence differs by one nucleotide. The J gene is TRBJ2-1, the V gene TRBV7-2; 7 nucleotides align to TRBD2. This CDR3 is built from 15 residues. CDR1 is SGHTA and CDR2 is FQGNSA in the germline V gene. The CDR3 bases are TGTGCCAGCAGGTTAGACGGCGGGGGAGACAATGAGCAGTTCTTC. Encoded protein: CASRLDGGGDNEQFF.

The chain has TRBV25-1 and TRBJ1-2, with a tentative D call TRBD1 (6 bases). CDR3 length: 13 residues. Germline V CDR1 and CDR2: MGHDK, SYGVNS. The ends were cut back, 4 bases at V and 3 bases at J, with 9 bases in the middle. The chain's CDR3 is CASSVAGDYGYTF. Here the CDR3 DNA reads TGTGCCAGCAGTGTGGCAGGGGACTATGGCTACACCTTC.

This clonotype was seen many times. The rearrangement uses TRBV6-6 and TRBJ1-1; TRBD1 matches at 11 bases. V gave up 6 bases and J gave up 0 bases; unmatched junction bases: 6. CDR1 is MNHNY and CDR2 is SVGAGI in the germline V gene (reference sequence). The CDR3 extends over 16 amino acids. Written as DNA, the CDR3 is TGTGCCAGCAGCTATGGGACAGGGGGACTGAACACTGAAGCTTTCTTT. Amino acids: CASSYGTGGLNTEAFF.

Many counts were recorded for this clonotype. The V call is TRBV7-8, the J call TRBJ1-2; D is ambiguous. CDR1 SGHVS and CDR2 FQNEAQ come from the germline V gene. This CDR3 spans 15 amino acids. Trimming removed 1 base at V and 0 bases at J, with 9 bases between. CDR3 loop: CASSLGTPTNYGYTF. As DNA, the CDR3 is TGTGCCAGCAGCTTAGGAACCCCGACTAACTATGGCTACACCTTC.

About this clonotype itself: Because the CDR3's place on the DNA is in doubt, the DNA is left out and the CDR3 is given as listed by TCRdb. This chain joins TRBV11-2 and TRBJ1-2. Termini included, the CDR3 measures 13 amino acids. Germline-derived CDR1 and CDR2 are SGHAT and FQNNGV. This CDR3 is CASSLEGIYGCTF.

This clonotype has at least ten counts. The chain recombines TRBV5-6 with TRBJ2-7, with TRBD1 as a possible D gene (6 bases). V was trimmed by 4 bases and J by 6 bases, leaving 14 bases between them. CDR3 size: 13 residues. CDR1 and CDR2 (germline): SGHDT, YYEEEE. The CDR3 here is CASSPLQGTEQYF. CDR3 bases: TGTGCCAGCAGCCCACTACAGGGAACCGAGCAGTACTTC. The variable domain in full, completed from reference TRBV5-6 and TRBJ2-7, reads DAGVTQSPTHLIKTRGQQVTLRCSPKSGHDTVSWYQQALGQGPQFIFQYYEEEERQRGNFPDRFSGHQFPNYSSELNVNALLLGDSALYLCASSPLQGTEQYFGPGTRLTVT.

This clonotype has ten or more counts. At one boundary the junction diverges from the germline segment, which might be a read error. V gene TRBV12-3 or TRBV12-4 combines with J gene TRBJ1-4; 7 bases line up with TRBD1. This CDR3 is built from 15 residues. The CDR3 sequence: CTSSAGTAYYEKLFF. The CDR3 nucleotides are TGTACCAGCAGTGCCGGGACAGCGTACTATGAAAAACTGTTTTTT.

The rearrangement joins TRBV12-3 or TRBV12-4 to TRBJ2-1, with a weak D call TRBD1 (6 bases). V lost 5 bases to trimming and J lost 1 base, with 12 bases between them. CDR3 length: 15 amino acids. The CDR3 DNA reads as TGTGCCAGCAGTACAGGGAGAAAATCCTACAATGAGCAGTTCTTC. Translating gives CASSTGRKSYNEQFF.

J is TRBJ1-6 and V is TRBV18, with no clear D. CDR3 length: 8 amino acids. The V gene's germline CDR1 is KGHSH and CDR2 LQKENI. Trimming cost V 3 bases and J 15 bases, with 0 bases left between them. CDR3 residues: CASSPLHF. DNA for the CDR3: TGTGCCAGCTCACCCCTCCACTTT.

J is TRBJ1-3 and V is TRBV27; the match to TRBD1 covers 7 bases. Germline assignment: CDR1 MNHEY and CDR2 SMNVEV (reference sequence). With V trimmed by 3 bases and J by 4 bases, 0 bases remained unmatched. This CDR3 spans 13 amino acids. The DNA for the CDR3 is TGTGCCAGCAGTTTGGACAGGGGAAACACCATATATTTT. It codes for CASSLDRGNTIYF.

This chain joins TRBV6-5 and TRBJ2-5; a possible D gene is TRBD2 (6 bases). From germline, CDR1 is MNHEY and CDR2 SVGAGI. The CDR3 is 13 residues long. The germline V and J ends were trimmed by 5 bases and 5 bases, with 12 bases remaining between them. The CDR3 region is CASSHLGGETQYF. DNA for the CDR3: TGTGCCAGCAGTCACCTCGGAGGGGAGACCCAGTACTTC.

The chain employs TRBV6-1 and TRBJ2-2; tentative D call: TRBD1 (5 bases). Trimming pared 6 bases from V and 2 bases from J, leaving 25 bases between. This CDR3 region has 19 residues. CDR1 and CDR2 from the germline V gene are MNHNS and SASEGT. CDR3 coding DNA: TGTGCCAGCAGCATCGAGGTAGGGGCCCAACCGAAAAACACCGGGGAGCTGTTTTTT. This codes for CASSIEVGAQPKNTGELFF.

At least ten counts were recorded for this clonotype. The genes are TRBV7-3 and TRBJ2-1, with 9 bases identical to TRBD2. The CDR3 is 16 amino acids. Germline V gene data show CDR1 as SGHTA and CDR2 as FQGTGA. With V trimmed by 2 bases and J by 5 bases, 7 bases remained unmatched. The CDR3 sequence: CASSLWAGGPDNEQFF. The DNA of the CDR3 is TGTGCCAGCAGCTTATGGGCGGGAGGGCCCGACAATGAGCAGTTCTTC.